Listed below are T cell receptor beta chains from one sample, sequenced in a study of T cell responses to AZD1222 COVID-19 vaccine. Some clones are missing from TCRdb's copy, which holds only in-frame ones; the method was immunoSEQ multiplex PCR. Of some 110,000 clones listed, over 80% are singletons. This material consisted of peripheral blood, taken on day 0 of AZD1222 vaccination. These receptors came from an adult in good health. The CDR3 runs from the conserved cysteine through the conserved F or W. The D gene is left open where the match is weak. Size is stated for part of the rows, as once, few or many counts, or as a class when the clone is expanded.

v_call: TRBV3-1/TRBV3-2
d_call: TRBD2
j_call: TRBJ2-2
clone_size: once
cdr3_aa: CASSQVSGVVGGELFF
cdr3_nt: TGTGCCAGCAGCCAAGTAAGCGGGGTTGTTGGCGGGGAGCTGTTTTTT

v_call: TRBV5-6
d_call: NA
j_call: TRBJ1-2
clone_size: NA
cdr3_aa: CASSLQGYGYTF
cdr3_nt: TGTGCCAGCAGCTTGCAGGGATACGGCTACACCTTC

v_call: TRBV7-7
d_call: NA
j_call: TRBJ1-5
clone_size: NA
cdr3_aa: CASFPTGPFSNQPQHF
cdr3_nt: TGTGCCAGCTTCCCTACAGGGCCTTTTAGCAATCAGCCCCAGCATTTT

v_call: TRBV6-5
d_call: NA
j_call: TRBJ2-5
clone_size: NA
cdr3_aa: CASRAGGETQYF
cdr3_nt: TGTGCCAGCAGAGCCGGGGGAGAGACCCAGTACTTC

v_call: TRBV5-1
d_call: NA
j_call: TRBJ1-4
clone_size: NA
cdr3_aa: CASSLAGATTNEKLFF
cdr3_nt: TGCGCCAGCAGCTTGGCCGGGGCAACAACTAATGAAAAACTGTTTTTT

v_call: TRBV5-6
d_call: NA
j_call: TRBJ2-7
clone_size: NA
cdr3_aa: CASSFGSSYEQYF
cdr3_nt: TGTGCCAGCAGCTTTGGGAGCTCCTACGAGCAGTACTTC

v_call: TRBV6-1
d_call: NA
j_call: TRBJ1-5
clone_size: few
cdr3_aa: CASSEQPNQPQHF
cdr3_nt: TGTGCCAGCAGTGAACAGCCTAATCAGCCCCAGCATTTT

v_call: TRBV11-2
d_call: NA
j_call: TRBJ1-2
clone_size: NA
cdr3_aa: CASSAHINYGYTF
cdr3_nt: TGTGCCAGCAGCGCCCATATTAACTATGGCTACACCTTC

v_call: TRBV12-5
d_call: TRBD1
j_call: TRBJ2-7
clone_size: NA
cdr3_aa: CASGLRTGRTVEQYF
cdr3_nt: TGTGCTAGTGGCCTCCGGACAGGGCGAACAGTCGAGCAGTACTTC

v_call: TRBV7-9
d_call: NA
j_call: TRBJ1-1
clone_size: NA
cdr3_aa: CASSSSGDAEAFF
cdr3_nt: TGTGCCAGCAGCTCCTCAGGGGACGCTGAAGCTTTCTTT